The 30 T cell receptor beta chains given below trace back to one sample, sequenced in a study of T-cell memory formation after mild COVID-19. Each CDR3 protein is one row after TCRdb ran MiXCR on the 5' RACE reads. This sample has some 300,000 distinct CDR3 sequences; roughly a fifth occur once, and the top ten carry roughly 21%. The sequenced sample was PBMCs or a T cell subset sorted from them (not recorded which). The receptor set was obtained from a man aged 18 to 30 who had mild COVID-19 (a few samples of this study predate the infection). Cell type and time point are not known.

This clonotype has more than one count but fewer than ten. Here the CDR3 DNA reads TGCAGTGTTTCAGATACAACTAATGAAAAACTGTTTTTT. Amino acids: CSVSDTTNEKLFF. The chain combines TRBV20-1 with TRBJ1-4; the D is unclear. CDR1 and CDR2 (germline): DFQATT, SNEGSKA (reference sequence). This CDR3 has 13 amino acids. With 7 bases removed from V and 0 bases from J, the gap between germline ends came to 9 bases.

This chain's CDR3 is CASSLEAYRSVSDTQYF. The CDR3 region has the DNA TGTGCCAGCAGCTTAGAGGCTTATAGGAGCGTCTCAGATACGCAGTATTTT. The chain couples TRBV7-8 to TRBJ2-3; D not resolved. Germline V gene data show CDR1 as SGHVS and CDR2 as FQNEAQ. The ends were cut back, 1 base at V and 4 bases at J, with 18 bases in the middle. CDR3 length equals 17 residues.

This rearrangement joins TRBV11-2 to TRBJ2-3; D is undetermined. Trimming stripped 5 bases from V and 6 bases from J, with 12 bases between. CDR3 length: 13 amino acids. Germline CDR1 reads SGHAT; CDR2 reads FQNNGV. The CDR3 sequence: CASSVVPLDTQYF. The CDR3 region has the DNA TGTGCCAGCAGCGTCGTGCCCCTGGATACGCAGTATTTT.

This clonotype was detected only a few times. The rearrangement joins TRBV20-1 to TRBJ2-5, with 13 nucleotides matching TRBD2. The CDR3 runs to 17 residues. Germline CDR1 and CDR2: DFQATT and SNEGSKA (reference sequence). V was pared by 6 bases and J by 5 bases, with 15 bases of the junction left unmatched. The CDR3 region is CSASRGTSGDYRETQYF. CDR3 DNA sequence: TGCAGTGCGAGCCGGGGGACTAGCGGGGATTATCGGGAGACCCAGTACTTC.

This clonotype has a handful of counts. This sequence joins TRBV7-2 and TRBJ2-2; 8 nucleotides agree with TRBD1. The CDR3 contains 15 residues. The V gene's germline CDR1 is SGHTA and CDR2 FQGNSA. V was pared by 5 bases and J by 5 bases, with 7 bases of the junction left unmatched. For the CDR3, the DNA is TGTGCCAGCAGCAACCGGGACAGGATGACCGGGGAGCTGTTTTTT. Its translation: CASSNRDRMTGELFF.

A few counts support this clonotype. The chain recombines TRBV6-5 with TRBJ1-2, with TRBD1 matching 7 bases. The CDR3 runs 14 residues. In germline, CDR1 is MNHEY, CDR2 SVGAGI. The V and J ends lost 6 bases and 3 bases, in that order; junction bases with no gene match: 7. The CDR3, as DNA: TGTGCCAGCAGGCAGGGGGGACGGGACTATGGCTACACCTTC. This sequence encodes CASRQGGRDYGYTF.

The gene calls are TRBV10-2 and TRBJ2-3; D might be TRBD2 (6 bases). Germline V gives CDR1 WSHSY, CDR2 SAAADI. The CDR3 covers 14 residues. Trimming cost V 8 bases and J 0 bases, with 12 bases left between them. The CDR3 DNA reads as TGCGCCAGCGTCGGGACTTCTAGCACAGATACGCAGTATTTT. Its translation: CASVGTSSTDTQYF.

The chain is built from TRBV7-9 and TRBJ2-5; D call uncertain. Deletions cut 5 bases from V and 4 bases from J, with 8 bases between. Germline CDR1 and CDR2: SEHNR and FQNEAQ (reference sequence). This CDR3 region has 12 residues. The CDR3 sequence: CASSAPLETQYF. CDR3 nucleotide sequence: TGTGCCAGCAGCGCGCCTTTAGAGACCCAGTACTTC.

This clonotype was picked up many times. The chain carries TRBV5-1 and TRBJ2-5; D ambiguous. This CDR3 region has 12 residues. From germline, CDR1 is SGHRS and CDR2 YFSETQ. V lost 3 bases and J 2 bases, leaving 5 bases between the germline ends. This chain's CDR3 is CASSSEQETQYF. The CDR3 DNA is TGCGCCAGCAGCTCGGAGCAAGAGACCCAGTACTTC.

V and J are TRBV20-1 and TRBJ1-1; D possibly corresponds to TRBD1 (5 bases). The CDR3 is 14 amino acids. Trimming pared 0 bases from V and 1 base from J, leaving 9 bases between. Germline V gene lookup returns CDR1 DFQATT and CDR2 SNEGSKA (reference sequence). The CDR3 region has the DNA TGCAGTGCTAGAGATAGAAGGGGGAACACTGAAGCTTTCTTT. It specifies CSARDRRGNTEAFF.

This clonotype was picked up a small number of times. V gene TRBV5-1 combines with J gene TRBJ2-2; 7 nucleotides line up with TRBD1. V trimming: 6 bases; J trimming: 7 bases; junction bases outside the gene matches: 9. Germline V gene lookup returns CDR1 SGHRS and CDR2 YFSETQ. This CDR3 region has 14 residues. CDR3 DNA sequence: TGCGCCAGCAAGGAGACAGGGTCGAACGGGGAGCTGTTTTTT. Translation gives CASKETGSNGELFF.

The chain employs TRBV20-1 and TRBJ1-2, with D possibly being TRBD1 (5 bases). V shed 3 bases and J shed 4 bases, with 12 bases lying between them. Germline CDR1 and CDR2: DFQATT and SNEGSKA (reference sequence). The CDR3 is 13 amino acids. The CDR3 sequence is CSASGGGVYGYTF. The CDR3 DNA reads as TGCAGTGCTAGTGGGGGTGGTGTCTATGGCTACACCTTC.

This clonotype was counted only a few times. The chain carries TRBV20-1 and TRBJ2-5, with TRBD2 matching over 14 bases. This CDR3 contains 15 residues. Trimming cost V 6 bases and J 5 bases; bases outside gene matches: 8. CDR1 and CDR2 (germline): DFQATT, SNEGSKA (reference sequence). CDR3 DNA: TGCAGTGCAGAGGGACTAGCGGGGGTTAGGGAGACCCAGTACTTC. Amino acid sequence: CSAEGLAGVRETQYF.

The chain employs TRBV7-2 and TRBJ1-4; the match to TRBD1 covers 9 bases. This CDR3 is built from 14 residues. V shed 7 bases and J 5 bases; nucleotides not matched to a gene: 5. The germline V gene encodes CDR1 SGHTA and CDR2 FQGNSA. CDR3 amino acids: CASKVGTGNEKLFF. CDR3 DNA sequence: TGTGCCAGCAAAGTCGGGACAGGGAATGAAAAACTGTTTTTT.

The J gene is TRBJ1-1, the V gene TRBV7-9; D might be TRBD1 (6 bases). Trimming pared 5 bases from V and 5 bases from J, leaving 15 bases between. The germline gives CDR1 SEHNR, CDR2 FQNEAQ (reference sequence). This CDR3 region has 14 residues. The CDR3, as DNA: TGTGCCAGCAGCCCTGTCGGAGGGGGGACTGAAGCTTTCTTT. Translated: CASSPVGGGTEAFF.

The CDR3 nucleotides read TGTGCCAGCAGCAGCCGGGACCCCGGAGATACGCAGTTCTTC. Translated, it gives CASSSRDPGDTQFF. This chain connects TRBV9 to TRBJ2-1; D is tentatively TRBD1 or TRBD2 (5 bases each). CDR1 and CDR2 (germline): SGDLS, YYNGEE. This CDR3 spans 14 amino acids. V gave up 4 bases and J gave up 12 bases, with 20 bases separating them.

The chain couples TRBV9 to TRBJ2-5, with D maybe TRBD1 (6 bases). Trimming took 0 bases from V and 5 from J, leaving 14 bases between them. The CDR3 covers 15 residues. Germline loops: CDR1 SGDLS, CDR2 YYNGEE. The CDR3: CASSVGPGVGETQYF. CDR3 DNA sequence: TGTGCCAGCAGCGTAGGTCCAGGGGTCGGGGAGACCCAGTACTTC.

In its sample, this clonotype was seen a few times. The chain is built from TRBV28 and TRBJ2-7; tentative D call: TRBD1 (7 bases). There are 13 residues in the CDR3. V was pared by 6 bases and J by 2 bases, with 11 bases between. Germline lookup yields CDR1 MDHEN and CDR2 SYDVKM. CDR3 region: CASSFRGAYEQYV. The CDR3, as DNA: TGTGCCAGCAGCTTCAGGGGGGCCTACGAGCAGTACGTC.

The CDR3 loop reads CASSPQKRGGADTQYF. The DNA of the CDR3 is TGTGCCAGCTCACCACAGAAGCGGGGGGGCGCAGATACGCAGTATTTT. V is TRBV18 and J is TRBJ2-3; 10 positions match TRBD2. The CDR3 is 16 amino acids. Germline V gene data show CDR1 as KGHSH and CDR2 as LQKENI. V lost 1 base and J lost 4; bases outside the gene matches: 5.

This chain joins TRBV19 and TRBJ2-7; D may match TRBD1 or TRBD2 (7 bases each). This CDR3 comprises 15 residues. The V gene lost 3 bases and the J gene lost 1 base, with 13 bases spanning the gap. The germline V gene has CDR1 LNHDA and CDR2 SQIVND (reference sequence). The CDR3 loop is CASSIAQGGSYEQYF. CDR3 DNA: TGTGCCAGTAGTATCGCGCAGGGGGGGTCCTACGAGCAGTACTTC. The whole variable domain, remainder taken from reference TRBV19 and TRBJ2-7, is DGGITQSPKYLFRKEGQNVTLSCEQNLNHDAMYWYRQDPGQGLRLIYYSQIVNDFQKGDIAEGYSVSREKKESFPLTVTSAQKNPTAFYLCASSIAQGGSYEQYFGPGTRLTVT.

The rearrangement uses TRBV3-1 and TRBJ2-3; D remains unclear. The V and J ends lost 0 bases and 5 bases respectively, with 12 bases between them. Per the germline V gene, CDR1 is LGHDT and CDR2 is YNNKEL (reference sequence). The CDR3 covers 15 residues. CDR3 coding DNA: TGTGCCAGCAGCCAAGAATCCACCCCGAGAGATACGCAGTATTTT. Amino acid sequence: CASSQESTPRDTQYF.

This clonotype was seen a handful of times. The gene calls are TRBV27 and TRBJ2-2; 10 positions match TRBD1. Trimming at V came to 8 bases and at J to 6 bases, leaving 6 bases not matched to a gene. CDR1 and CDR2 from the germline V gene are MNHEY and SMNVEV (reference sequence). The length of the CDR3 is 14 residues. The CDR3: CASVGDRGAGELFF. The DNA for the CDR3 is TGTGCCAGCGTGGGGGACAGGGGAGCCGGGGAGCTGTTTTTT.

The V gene is TRBV2, the J gene TRBJ1-5, with a weak D call TRBD1 (5 bases). This CDR3 spans 13 amino acids. The germline V gene encodes CDR1 SNHLY and CDR2 FYNNEI. V was clipped by 6 bases and J by 3 bases, with 9 bases between them. Here the CDR3 reads CASRGQSNQPQHF. The DNA for the CDR3 is TGTGCCAGCAGGGGGCAGTCCAATCAGCCCCAGCATTTT. Looking up the rest from reference TRBV2 and TRBJ1-5 gives the full variable domain: EPEVTQTPSHQVTQMGQEVILRCVPISNHLYFYWYRQILGQKVEFLVSFYNNEISEKSEIFDDQFSVERPDGSNFTLKIRSTKLEDSAMYFCASRGQSNQPQHFGDGTRLSIL.

This clonotype has a single count. This sequence joins TRBV24-1 and TRBJ2-1; D call uncertain. V was clipped by 3 bases and J by 7 bases, with 9 bases between them. CDR1 KGHDR and CDR2 SFDVKD come from the germline V gene. The CDR3 is 13 amino acids. CDR3 amino acids: CATSDASVNEQFF. DNA for the CDR3: TGTGCCACCAGTGATGCCTCGGTAAATGAGCAGTTCTTC.

The V call is TRBV20-1, the J call TRBJ2-1; TRBD2 agrees at 9 bases. The CDR3 spans 14 residues. Germline CDR1 is DFQATT and CDR2 is SNEGSKA (reference sequence). V trimming: 3 bases; J trimming: 9 bases; junction bases outside the gene matches: 9. Here the CDR3 reads CSASGSGGPIEQFF. CDR3 DNA sequence: TGCAGTGCTAGTGGCAGCGGGGGGCCGATTGAGCAGTTCTTC.

This chain links TRBV7-9 with TRBJ2-5; D not certain. The germline V gene has CDR1 SEHNR and CDR2 FQNEAQ (reference sequence). The CDR3 contains 14 residues. Trimming took 1 base from V and 5 from J, leaving 11 bases between them. The CDR3 nucleotides read TGTGCCAGCAGCTTAGGTTGGTCATCGGAGACCCAGTACTTC. Translating gives CASSLGWSSETQYF.

The CDR3 sequence: CSASGGADNEQFF. As DNA, the CDR3 is TGCAGCGCTAGCGGGGGGGCGGACAATGAGCAGTTCTTC. The chain couples TRBV29-1 to TRBJ2-1, with TRBD2 matching 12 bases. There are 13 residues in the CDR3. From germline, CDR1 is SQVTM and CDR2 ANQGSEA. Trimming cost V 7 bases and J 5 bases; bases outside gene matches: 3.

This chain uses TRBV7-9 with TRBJ2-1; no clear D. Trimming took off 3 bases at V and 6 bases at J, with 12 bases between the two ends. CDR3 length: 14 amino acids. Germline CDR1 reads SEHNR; CDR2 reads FQNEAQ (reference sequence). The CDR3 reads CASSLVSWGNEQFF. The CDR3 coding sequence is TGTGCCAGCAGCTTGGTGTCATGGGGCAATGAGCAGTTCTTC.

This clonotype was found a few times. The chain combines TRBV20-1 with TRBJ1-3; D is perhaps TRBD1 (5 bases). The CDR3 is made up of 14 amino acids. CDR1 and CDR2 (germline): DFQATT, SNEGSKA (reference sequence). V dropped 6 bases and J dropped 0 bases, with 12 bases sitting between them. The CDR3 DNA reads as TGCAGTGCGCCCCGACAGTCCTCTGGAAACACCATATATTTT. It translates to CSAPRQSSGNTIYF.

A few counts support this clonotype. The chain has TRBV20-1 and TRBJ2-1; tentatively, D is TRBD2 (5 bases). CDR1 is DFQATT and CDR2 is SNEGSKA in the germline V gene (reference sequence). The CDR3 loop spans 15 amino acids. The V gene lost 3 bases and the J gene lost 0 bases, with 12 bases spanning the gap. The CDR3 sequence: CSARSSLGSYNEQFF. Here the CDR3 DNA reads TGCAGTGCTAGGTCTAGCCTCGGCTCCTACAATGAGCAGTTCTTC.